The clone carrying this T cell receptor beta chain has just a few counts. The target antigen is unknown. The data derive from a study of cytotoxic CD8 clonotypes in ibrutinib-treated CLL. Study as a whole: The group held approximately eleven relapsed/refractory and fewer than 16 treatment-naive patients, with roughly 17 IGHV unmutated. Study-wide results and limits: Sampling times (in sustained-remission versus progressing patients) were not the same.

The sequencing depth, 1 in 200,000 to 1 in 1 million T cells, was the target. Sequencing was performed with immunoSEQ multiplex PCR; in TCRdb, only in-frame clones are kept and a portion is missing. The sample yields 55,000 to 60,000 clones, roughly 49% seen once. The CDR3 loop spans 15 amino acids. Trimming at V came to 3 bases and at J to 0 bases, leaving 8 bases not matched to a gene. CDR1 and CDR2 (germline): SQVTM, ANQGSEA. Sample: PBMCs, taken at disease progression, from a patient treated with ibrutinib. The clonotype originates from a human donor with chronic lymphocytic leukemia. V and J are TRBV29-1 and TRBJ2-7, with 7 bases fitting TRBD1. CDR3 residues: CSVDGVGDSSYEQYF. CDR3 DNA: TGCAGCGTTGATGGTGTTGGGGACAGCTCCTACGAGCAGTACTTC.